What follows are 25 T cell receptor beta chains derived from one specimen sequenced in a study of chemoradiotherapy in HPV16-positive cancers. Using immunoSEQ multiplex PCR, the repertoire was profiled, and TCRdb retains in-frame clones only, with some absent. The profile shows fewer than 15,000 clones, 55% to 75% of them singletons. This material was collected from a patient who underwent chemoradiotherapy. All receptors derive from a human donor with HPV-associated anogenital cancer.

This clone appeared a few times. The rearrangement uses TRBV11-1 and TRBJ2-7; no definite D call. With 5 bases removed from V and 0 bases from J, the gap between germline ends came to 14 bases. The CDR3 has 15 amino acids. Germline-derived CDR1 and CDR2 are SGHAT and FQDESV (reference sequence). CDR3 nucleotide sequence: TGTGCCAGCAGCCCGCCCGGACGGAGCTCCTACGAGCAGTACTTC. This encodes CASSPPGRSSYEQYF.

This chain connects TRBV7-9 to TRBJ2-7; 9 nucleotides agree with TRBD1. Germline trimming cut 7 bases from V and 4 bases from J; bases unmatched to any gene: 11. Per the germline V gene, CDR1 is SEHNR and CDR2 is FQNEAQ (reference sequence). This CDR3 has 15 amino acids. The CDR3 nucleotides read TGTGCCAGCATCGGGACTGGACAGGGGTGGTACGAGCAGTACTTC. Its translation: CASIGTGQGWYEQYF.

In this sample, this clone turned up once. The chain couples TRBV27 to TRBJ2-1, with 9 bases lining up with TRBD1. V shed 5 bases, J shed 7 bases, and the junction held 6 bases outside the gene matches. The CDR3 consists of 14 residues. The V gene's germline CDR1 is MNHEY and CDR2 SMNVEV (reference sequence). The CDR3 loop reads CASSPYRGRNEQFF. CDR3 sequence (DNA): TGTGCCAGCAGTCCTTACAGGGGGCGGAATGAGCAGTTCTTC.

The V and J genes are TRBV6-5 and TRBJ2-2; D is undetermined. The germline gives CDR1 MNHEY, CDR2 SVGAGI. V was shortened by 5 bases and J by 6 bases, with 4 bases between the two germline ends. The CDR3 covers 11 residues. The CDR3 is CASSVPGELFF. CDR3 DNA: TGTGCCAGCAGTGTACCCGGGGAGCTGTTTTTT.

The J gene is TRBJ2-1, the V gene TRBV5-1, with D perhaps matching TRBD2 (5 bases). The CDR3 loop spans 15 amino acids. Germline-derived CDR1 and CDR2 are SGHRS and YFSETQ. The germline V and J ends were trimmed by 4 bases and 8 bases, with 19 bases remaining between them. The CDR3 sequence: CASSPLLAGPHEQFF. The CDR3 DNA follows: TGCGCCAGCAGCCCCCTCCTAGCCGGTCCTCATGAGCAGTTCTTC.

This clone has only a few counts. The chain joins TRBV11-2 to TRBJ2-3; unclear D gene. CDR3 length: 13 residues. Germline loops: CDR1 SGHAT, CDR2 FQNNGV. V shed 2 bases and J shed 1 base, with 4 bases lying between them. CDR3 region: CASSLQGTDTQYF. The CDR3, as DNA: TGTGCCAGCAGCTTACAGGGCACAGATACGCAGTATTTT.

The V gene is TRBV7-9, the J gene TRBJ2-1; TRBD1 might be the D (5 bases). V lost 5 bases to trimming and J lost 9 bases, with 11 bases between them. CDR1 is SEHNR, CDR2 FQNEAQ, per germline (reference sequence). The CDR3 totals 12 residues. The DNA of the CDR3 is TGTGCCAGCAGCGATAGGGGCGCTGAGCAGTTCTTC. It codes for CASSDRGAEQFF. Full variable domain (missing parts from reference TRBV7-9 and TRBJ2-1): DTGVSQNPRHKITKRGQNVTFRCDPISEHNRLYWYRQTLGQGPEFLTYFQNEAQLEKSRLLSDRFSAERPKGSFSTLEIQRTEQGDSAMYLCASSDRGAEQFFGPGTRLTVL.

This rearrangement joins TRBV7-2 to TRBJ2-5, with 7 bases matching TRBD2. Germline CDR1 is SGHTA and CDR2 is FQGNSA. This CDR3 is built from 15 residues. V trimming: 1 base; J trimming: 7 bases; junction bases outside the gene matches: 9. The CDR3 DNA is TGTGCCAGCAGCTTAGAGGCTAGCGGCCCGGCGACCCAGTACTTC. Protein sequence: CASSLEASGPATQYF.

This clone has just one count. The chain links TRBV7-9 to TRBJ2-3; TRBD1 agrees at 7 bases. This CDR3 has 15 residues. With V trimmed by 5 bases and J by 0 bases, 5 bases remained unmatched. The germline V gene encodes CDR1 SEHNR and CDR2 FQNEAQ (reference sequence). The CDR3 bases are TGTGCCAGCAGCACGGGACAGCGGAGCACAGATACGCAGTATTTT. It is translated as CASSTGQRSTDTQYF.

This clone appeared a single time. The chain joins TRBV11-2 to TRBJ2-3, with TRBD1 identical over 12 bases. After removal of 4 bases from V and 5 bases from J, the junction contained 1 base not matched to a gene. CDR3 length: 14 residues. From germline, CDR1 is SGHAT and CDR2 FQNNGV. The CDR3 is CASSWDRGQDTQYF. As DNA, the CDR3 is TGTGCCAGCAGCTGGGACAGGGGGCAAGATACGCAGTATTTT. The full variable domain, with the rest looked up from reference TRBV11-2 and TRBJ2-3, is EAGVAQSPRYKIIEKRQSVAFWCNPISGHATLYWYQQILGQGPKLLIQFQNNGVVDDSQLPKDRFSAERLKGVDSTLKIQPAKLEDSAVYLCASSWDRGQDTQYFGPGTRLTVL.

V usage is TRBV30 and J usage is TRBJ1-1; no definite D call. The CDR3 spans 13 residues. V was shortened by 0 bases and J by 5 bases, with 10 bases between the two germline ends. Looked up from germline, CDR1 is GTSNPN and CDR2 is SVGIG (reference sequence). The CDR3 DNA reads TGTGCCTGGAGTGTATTGGTAGGGACTGAAGCTTTCTTT. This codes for CAWSVLVGTEAFF.

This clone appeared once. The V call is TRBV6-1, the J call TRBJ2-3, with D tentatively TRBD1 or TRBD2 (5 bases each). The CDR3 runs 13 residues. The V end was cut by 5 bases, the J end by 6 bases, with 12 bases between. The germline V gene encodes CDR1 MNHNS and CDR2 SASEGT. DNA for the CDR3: TGTGCCAGCAGTTTGGGGGTATGGGATACGCAGTATTTT. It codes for CASSLGVWDTQYF.

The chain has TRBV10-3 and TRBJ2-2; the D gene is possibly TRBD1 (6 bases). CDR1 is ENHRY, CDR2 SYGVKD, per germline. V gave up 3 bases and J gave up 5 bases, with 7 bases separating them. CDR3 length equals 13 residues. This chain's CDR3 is CAISERGTGELFF. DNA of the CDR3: TGTGCCATCAGTGAAAGGGGGACCGGGGAGCTGTTTTTT.

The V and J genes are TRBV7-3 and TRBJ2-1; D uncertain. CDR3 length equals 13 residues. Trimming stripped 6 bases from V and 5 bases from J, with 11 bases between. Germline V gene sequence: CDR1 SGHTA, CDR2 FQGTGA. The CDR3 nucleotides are TGTGCCAGCAGATTGGGCCCTAACAATGAGCAGTTCTTC. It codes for CASRLGPNNEQFF.

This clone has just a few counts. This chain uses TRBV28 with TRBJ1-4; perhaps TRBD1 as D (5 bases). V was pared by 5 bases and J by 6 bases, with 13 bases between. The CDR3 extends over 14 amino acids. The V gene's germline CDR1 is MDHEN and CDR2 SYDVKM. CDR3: CASSIDRGDEKLFF. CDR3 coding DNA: TGTGCCAGCAGTATAGACAGAGGGGATGAAAAACTGTTTTTT.

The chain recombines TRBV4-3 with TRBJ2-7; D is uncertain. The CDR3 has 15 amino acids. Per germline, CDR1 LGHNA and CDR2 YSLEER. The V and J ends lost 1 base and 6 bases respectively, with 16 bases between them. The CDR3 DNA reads TGCGCCAGCAGCCAAGGGCCCCTTAGTCGCTCCGAGCAGTACTTC. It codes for CASSQGPLSRSEQYF.

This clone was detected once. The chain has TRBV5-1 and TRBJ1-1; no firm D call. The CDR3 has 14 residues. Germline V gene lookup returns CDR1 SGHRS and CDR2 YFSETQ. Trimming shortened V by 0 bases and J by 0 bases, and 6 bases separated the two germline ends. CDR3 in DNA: TGCGCCAGCAGCTTGGCAACAGTGAACACTGAAGCTTTCTTT. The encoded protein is CASSLATVNTEAFF.

CDR3 bases: TGTGCCTGGAGGCCCCCTCACCCGTGGGGAGATACGCAGTATTTT. This codes for CAWRPPHPWGDTQYF. The chain is built from TRBV30 and TRBJ2-3; no clear D gene. Germline V gene lookup returns CDR1 GTSNPN and CDR2 SVGIG (reference sequence). V gave up 3 bases and J gave up 5 bases, with 18 bases separating them. The CDR3 has 15 residues.

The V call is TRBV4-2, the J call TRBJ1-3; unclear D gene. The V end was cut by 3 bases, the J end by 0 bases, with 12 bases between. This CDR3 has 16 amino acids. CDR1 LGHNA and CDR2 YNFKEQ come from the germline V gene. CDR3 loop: CASSQTQAGSGNTIYF. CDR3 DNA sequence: TGTGCCAGCAGCCAGACGCAAGCAGGCTCTGGAAACACCATATATTTT.

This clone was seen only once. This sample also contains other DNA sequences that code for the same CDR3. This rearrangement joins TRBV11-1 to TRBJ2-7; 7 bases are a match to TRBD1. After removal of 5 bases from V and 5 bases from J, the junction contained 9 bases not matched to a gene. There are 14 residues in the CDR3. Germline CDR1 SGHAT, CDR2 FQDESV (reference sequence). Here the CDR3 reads CASSLQTGMNEQYF. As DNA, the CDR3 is TGTGCCAGCAGCCTCCAGACAGGGATGAACGAGCAGTACTTC.

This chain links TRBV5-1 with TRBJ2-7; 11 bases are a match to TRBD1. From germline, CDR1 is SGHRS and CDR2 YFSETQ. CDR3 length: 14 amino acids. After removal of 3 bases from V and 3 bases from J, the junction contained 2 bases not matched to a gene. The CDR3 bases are TGCGCCAGCAGCTGGGACAGGGGGAGCTACGAGCAGTACTTC. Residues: CASSWDRGSYEQYF. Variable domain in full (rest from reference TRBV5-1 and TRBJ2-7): KAGVTQTPRYLIKTRGQQVTLSCSPISGHRSVSWYQQTPGQGLQFLFEYFSETQRNKGNFPGRFSGRQFSNSRSEMNVSTLELGDSALYLCASSWDRGSYEQYFGPGTRLTVT.

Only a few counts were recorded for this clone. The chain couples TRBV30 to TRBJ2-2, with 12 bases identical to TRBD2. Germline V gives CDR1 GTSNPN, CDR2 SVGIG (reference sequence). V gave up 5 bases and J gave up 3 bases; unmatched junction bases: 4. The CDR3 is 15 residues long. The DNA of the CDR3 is TGTGCCTGGGGACTAGCGGGAATACACACCGGGGAGCTGTTTTTT. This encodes CAWGLAGIHTGELFF.

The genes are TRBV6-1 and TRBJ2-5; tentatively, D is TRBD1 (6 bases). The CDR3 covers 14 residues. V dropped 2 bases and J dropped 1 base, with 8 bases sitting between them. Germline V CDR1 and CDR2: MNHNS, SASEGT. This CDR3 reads CASSEPDSQETQYF. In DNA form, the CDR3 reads TGTGCCAGCAGTGAACCGGACAGCCAAGAGACCCAGTACTTC.

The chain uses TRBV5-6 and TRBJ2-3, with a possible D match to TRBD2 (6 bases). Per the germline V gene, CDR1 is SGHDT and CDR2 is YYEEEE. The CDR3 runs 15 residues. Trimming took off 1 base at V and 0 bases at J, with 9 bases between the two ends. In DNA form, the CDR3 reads TGTGCCAGCAGCTTGTGGCTAGCGAGCACAGATACGCAGTATTTT. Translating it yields CASSLWLASTDTQYF.

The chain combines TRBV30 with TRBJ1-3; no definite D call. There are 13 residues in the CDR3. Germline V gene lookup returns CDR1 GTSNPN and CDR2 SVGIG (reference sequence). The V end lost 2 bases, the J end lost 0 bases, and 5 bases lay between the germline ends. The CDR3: CAWSPTSGNTIYF. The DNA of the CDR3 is TGTGCCTGGAGTCCTACCTCTGGAAACACCATATATTTT.